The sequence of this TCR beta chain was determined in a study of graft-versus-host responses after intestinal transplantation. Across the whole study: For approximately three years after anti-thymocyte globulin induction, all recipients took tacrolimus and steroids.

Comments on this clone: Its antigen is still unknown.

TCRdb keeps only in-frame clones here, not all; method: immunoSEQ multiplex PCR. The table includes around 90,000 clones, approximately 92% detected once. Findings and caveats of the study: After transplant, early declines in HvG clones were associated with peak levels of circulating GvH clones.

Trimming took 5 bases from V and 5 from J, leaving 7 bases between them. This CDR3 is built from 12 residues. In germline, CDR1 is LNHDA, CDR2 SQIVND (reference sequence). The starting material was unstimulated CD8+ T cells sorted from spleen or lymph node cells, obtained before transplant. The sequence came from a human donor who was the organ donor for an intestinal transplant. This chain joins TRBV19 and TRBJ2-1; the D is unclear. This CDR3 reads CASSPPDNEQFF. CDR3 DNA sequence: TGTGCCAGTAGTCCGCCGGACAATGAGCAGTTCTTC.